A single sample is the source of the 10 T cell receptor beta chains below, sequenced in a study of blood T cell repertoires in COVID-19. TCRdb's table, derived via immunoSEQ multiplex PCR, lists solely in-frame clones and lacks some. Of 250,000 to 300,000 clones in the sample, about 88% were seen once. The sequenced sample consisted of PBMCs or T cells enriched from blood (not recorded which). Receptors originate from a woman in her fifties or sixties in a cohort exposed to, infected with or recovered from COVID-19 (not recorded which).

The chain is built from TRBV11-1 and TRBJ2-7; maybe TRBD2 (6 bases). Germline CDR1 reads SGHAT; CDR2 reads FQDESV (reference sequence). The CDR3 sequence is 14 residues long. The ends were cut back, 1 base at V and 3 bases at J, with 10 bases in the middle. CDR3 coding DNA: TGTGCCAGCAGCTTAGGGGGACTGATCTACGAGCAGTACTTC. Protein sequence: CASSLGGLIYEQYF.

The gene calls are TRBV6-5 and TRBJ2-7; 9 nucleotides agree with TRBD2. The germline V gene has CDR1 MNHEY and CDR2 SVGAGI. CDR3 length: 15 amino acids. J lost 5 bases, V lost 2 bases, and 7 bases had no gene match. CDR3 amino acids: CASSYQPSSGNEQYF. CDR3 nucleotide sequence: TGTGCCAGCAGTTACCAGCCGTCTAGCGGGAACGAGCAGTACTTC.

The rearrangement joins TRBV7-2 to TRBJ2-3; D is perhaps TRBD2 (6 bases). The CDR3 spans 16 residues. Germline CDR1 reads SGHTA; CDR2 reads FQGNSA. Trimming took off 1 base at V and 4 bases at J, with 15 bases between the two ends. This CDR3 is CASSLGGAALSDTQYF. CDR3 coding DNA: TGTGCCAGCAGCTTAGGCGGGGCGGCTCTATCAGATACGCAGTATTTT.

The gene calls are TRBV9 and TRBJ2-1; 9 nucleotides match TRBD2. The CDR3 is 14 residues long. Per the germline V gene, CDR1 is SGDLS and CDR2 is YYNGEE. V lost 4 bases and J lost 7; bases outside the gene matches: 6. CDR3 region: CASSPRTSENEQFF. CDR3 bases: TGTGCCAGCAGCCCCCGGACTAGCGAGAATGAGCAGTTCTTC.

The V gene is TRBV10-2, the J gene TRBJ2-7; 8 positions agree with TRBD2. This CDR3 contains 14 residues. Germline V lookup: CDR1 WSHSY, CDR2 SAAADI. V lost 2 bases and J lost 3; bases outside the gene matches: 3. Written as DNA, the CDR3 is TGCGCCAGCAGTGAGGCGGGAGGCCTCTACGAGCAGTACTTC. As protein: CASSEAGGLYEQYF.

The V call is TRBV7-9, the J call TRBJ2-7, with TRBD1 matching over 9 bases. Germline values: CDR1 SEHNR, CDR2 FQNEAQ (reference sequence). The CDR3 is 17 amino acids. Trimming cost V 6 bases and J 6 bases; bases outside gene matches: 18. The CDR3 loop reads CASRMLTGGQGDFEQYF. The DNA of the CDR3 is TGTGCCAGCAGGATGCTTACCGGGGGACAGGGTGACTTCGAGCAGTACTTC. The full variable domain, completed using reference TRBV7-9 and TRBJ2-7, is DTGVSQNPRHKITKRGQNVTFRCDPISEHNRLYWYRQTLGQGPEFLTYFQNEAQLEKSRLLSDRFSAERPKGSFSTLEIQRTEQGDSAMYLCASRMLTGGQGDFEQYFGPGTRLTVT.

To note about this clone: A read error may produce the germline difference seen at one junction end. This chain connects TRBV11-2 to TRBJ2-5; D may be TRBD1 (5 bases). CDR1 SGHAT and CDR2 FQNNGV come from the germline V gene. This CDR3 is built from 15 residues. CDR3 sequence reads: CASSLDTGATETQYF. For the CDR3, the DNA is TGTGCCAGCAGCCTAGACACAGGAGCAACCGAGACCCAGTACTTC.

The chain uses TRBV7-2 and TRBJ2-1; 11 nucleotides line up with TRBD2. Trimming took 1 base from V and 0 from J; bases not matched to a gene: 2. The CDR3 extends over 17 amino acids. Germline V gives CDR1 SGHTA, CDR2 FQGNSA. CDR3 sequence (DNA): TGTGCCAGCAGCTTAGGGCTAGCGGGAGGCTCCTACAATGAGCAGTTCTTC. Protein: CASSLGLAGGSYNEQFF.

This rearrangement joins TRBV7-9 to TRBJ1-5, with a tentative D call TRBD1 (6 bases). The length of the CDR3 is 14 residues. V shed 3 bases and J shed 5 bases, with 11 bases lying between them. In germline, CDR1 is SEHNR, CDR2 FQNEAQ (reference sequence). This CDR3 reads CASSLGWGHQPQHF. The CDR3, as DNA: TGTGCCAGCAGCTTGGGGTGGGGGCATCAGCCCCAGCATTTT.

V and J are TRBV28 and TRBJ1-6, with TRBD1 matching over 8 bases. The CDR3 is 15 amino acids. Germline V gives CDR1 MDHEN, CDR2 SYDVKM. The ends lost 6 bases at V and 9 bases at J; junction bases unmatched: 10. CDR3 region: CASRRTGRGGSPLHF. Here the CDR3 DNA reads TGTGCCAGCAGACGGACAGGGCGAGGGGGTTCACCCCTCCACTTT.